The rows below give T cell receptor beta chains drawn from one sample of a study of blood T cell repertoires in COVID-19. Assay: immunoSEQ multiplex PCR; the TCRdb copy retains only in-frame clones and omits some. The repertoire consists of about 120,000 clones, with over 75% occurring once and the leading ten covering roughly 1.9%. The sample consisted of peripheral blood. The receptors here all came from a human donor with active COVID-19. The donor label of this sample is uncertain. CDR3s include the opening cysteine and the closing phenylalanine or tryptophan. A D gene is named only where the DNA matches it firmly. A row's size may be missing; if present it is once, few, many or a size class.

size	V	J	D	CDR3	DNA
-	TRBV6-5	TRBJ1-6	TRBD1	CASRRQGADSPLHF	TGTGCCAGCAGAAGACAGGGGGCTGATTCACCCCTCCACTTT
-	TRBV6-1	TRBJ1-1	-	CASSEAHGGAWDTEAFF	TGTGCCAGCAGTGAAGCGCATGGGGGCGCATGGGACACTGAAGCTTTCTTT
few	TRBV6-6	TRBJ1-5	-	CASSVRQVGQPQHF	TGTGCCAGCAGTGTCCGACAGGTAGGCCAGCCCCAGCATTTT
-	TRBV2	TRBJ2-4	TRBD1	CASRRTGGNIQYF	TGTGCCAGCAGGCGAACAGGGGGAAACATTCAGTACTTC
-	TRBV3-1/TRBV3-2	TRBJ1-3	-	CASNNVGQFSGNTIYF	TGTGCCAGCAACAACGTCGGACAGTTCTCTGGAAACACCATATATTTT
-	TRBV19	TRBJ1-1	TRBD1	CASSQLTGTGNTEAFF	TGTGCCAGTAGTCAATTAACCGGGACAGGGAACACTGAAGCTTTCTTT
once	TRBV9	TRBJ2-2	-	CASSVASLGTGELFF	TGTGCCAGCAGCGTAGCTAGCCTCGGCACCGGGGAGCTGTTTTTT
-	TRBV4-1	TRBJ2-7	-	CASSQRAMTGSYEQYF	TGCGCCAGCAGCCAAAGGGCTATGACAGGCAGCTACGAGCAGTACTTC
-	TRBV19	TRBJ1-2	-	CASGSGPDNYGYTF	TGTGCCAGTGGCTCAGGGCCAGATAACTATGGCTACACCTTC
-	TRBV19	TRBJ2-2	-	CASNPRVSSTGELFF	TGTGCCAGTAATCCCCGGGTCAGTTCCACCGGGGAGCTGTTTTTT
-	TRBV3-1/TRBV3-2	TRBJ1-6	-	CASSNIPGDFYNSPLHF	TGTGCCAGCAGCAACATCCCCGGGGACTTCTATAATTCACCCCTCCACTTT
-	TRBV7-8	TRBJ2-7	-	CASSSLRGIHEQYF	TGTGCCAGCAGCTCTCTCCGGGGGATCCACGAGCAGTACTTC
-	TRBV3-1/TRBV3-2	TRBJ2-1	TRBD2	CASSHSLAGGSEQFF	TGTGCCAGCAGCCATTCTCTAGCGGGGGGAAGTGAGCAGTTCTTC
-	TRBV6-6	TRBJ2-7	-	CASGDSDPGGYEQYF	TGTGCCAGCGGTGATTCCGACCCCGGAGGGTACGAGCAGTACTTC
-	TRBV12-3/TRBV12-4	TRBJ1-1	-	CASSTQQGQAFF	TGTGCCAGCAGTACACAACAGGGTCAAGCTTTCTTT
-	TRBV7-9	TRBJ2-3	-	CASSLERGTQYF	TGTGCCAGCAGCTTAGAACGAGGTACGCAGTATTTT
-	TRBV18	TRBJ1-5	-	CASSLGAEGYQPQHF	TGTGCCAGCTCGCTTGGGGCGGAGGGCTATCAGCCCCAGCATTTT
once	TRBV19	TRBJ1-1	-	CASIRRGKNTEAFF	TGTGCCAGTATCCGGCGGGGGAAGAACACTGAAGCTTTCTTT
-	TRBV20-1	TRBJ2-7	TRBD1	CSASLLRAGGREQYF	TGCAGTGCTAGTTTGTTAAGGGCAGGGGGCCGCGAGCAGTACTTC
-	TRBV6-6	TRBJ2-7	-	CASSTKREQYF	TGTGCCAGCAGTACAAAGAGGGAGCAGTACTTC
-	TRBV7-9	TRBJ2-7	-	CASSPGHYEQYF	TGTGCCAGCAGCCCAGGTCACTACGAGCAGTACTTC
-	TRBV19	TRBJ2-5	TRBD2	CASSIGTGGRGETQYF	TGTGCCAGTAGTATAGGGACGGGGGGGCGAGGAGAGACCCAGTACTTC
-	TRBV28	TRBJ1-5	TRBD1	CASSIQGQGQPQHF	TGTGCCAGCAGTATACAGGGGCAGGGTCAGCCCCAGCATTTT
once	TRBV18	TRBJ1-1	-	CASSPKQGGGTEAFF	TGTGCCAGCTCACCAAAACAGGGTGGGGGAACTGAAGCTTTCTTT
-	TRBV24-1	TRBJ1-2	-	CATSDMTGYGYTF	TGTGCCACCAGTGACATGACGGGTTATGGCTACACCTTC
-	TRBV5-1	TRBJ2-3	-	CASSPVGGGLFGGSSGDTQYF	TGCGCCAGCAGCCCGGTTGGGGGGGGCCTATTCGGTGGCTCGAGTGGAGATACGCAGTATTTT
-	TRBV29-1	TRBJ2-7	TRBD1	CSVRQGAREQYF	TGCAGCGTTCGACAGGGGGCTCGGGAGCAGTACTTC
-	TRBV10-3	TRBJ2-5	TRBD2	CAISGPGGQETQYF	TGTGCCATCTCCGGTCCCGGGGGGCAAGAGACCCAGTACTTC
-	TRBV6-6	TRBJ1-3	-	CASTGNTIYF	TGTGCCAGCACCGGGAACACCATATATTTT
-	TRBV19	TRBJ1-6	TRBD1	CASSTHGTGSLRTRNSPLHF	TGTGCCAGTAGTACCCATGGGACAGGGAGCCTGCGGACGAGGAATTCACCCCTCCACTTT
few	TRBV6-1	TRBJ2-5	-	CASSVRGNDRQPQETQYF	TGTGCCAGCAGTGTGCGAGGAAACGACAGGCAGCCACAAGAGACCCAGTACTTC
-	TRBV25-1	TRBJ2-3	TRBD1	CASSSRQGRTDTQYF	TGTGCCAGCAGTTCGAGACAGGGGCGCACAGATACGCAGTATTTT
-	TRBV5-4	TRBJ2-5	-	CASSLGGVYVTQYF	TGTGCCAGCAGCTTGGGGGGCGTTTATGTGACCCAGTACTTC
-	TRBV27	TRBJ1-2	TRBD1	CASSNRGGYGYTF	TGTGCCAGCAGTAACAGGGGTGGCTATGGCTACACCTTC
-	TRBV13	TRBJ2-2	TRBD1	CASSLGGTANTGELFF	TGTGCCAGCAGCTTAGGGGGGACAGCGAACACCGGGGAGCTGTTTTTT